This T cell receptor beta chain was found in a study of T cells in women clearing cervical HPV infection. Study summary: Case blood drawn at lesion detection; control blood after infection cleared.

On this clone itself: A read error may produce the germline difference seen at one junction end.

TCRdb's copy holds only in-frame clones and misses some; the assay was immunoSEQ multiplex PCR. The sample table includes tens of thousands of clones. This clonotype was sampled from a woman aged 18 to 75 with a cervical HPV16 infection that either progressed to CIN3+ or cleared (not recorded which). Sequencing input: blood buffy coat.

This chain's CDR3 is CASSLAGGSSYSSPLHF. Incomplete CDR3 DNA: TGCGCCAGCAGCTTGGCCGGGGGGAGCTCCTATAGTTCACCC. The chain employs TRBV5-1 and TRBJ1-6, with TRBD1 as a possible D gene (5 bases). The CDR3 end is not reached by the read, which stops 3 residues before it; the germline J gene fills it in. The CDR3 spans 17 residues. Germline assignment: CDR1 SGHRS and CDR2 YFSETQ. Complete variable domain (other parts from reference TRBV5-1 and TRBJ1-6): KAGVTQTPRYLIKTRGQQVTLSCSPISGHRSVSWYQQTPGQGLQFLFEYFSETQRNKGNFPGRFSGRQFSNSRSEMNVSTLELGDSALYLCASSLAGGSSYSSPLHFGNGTRLTVT.